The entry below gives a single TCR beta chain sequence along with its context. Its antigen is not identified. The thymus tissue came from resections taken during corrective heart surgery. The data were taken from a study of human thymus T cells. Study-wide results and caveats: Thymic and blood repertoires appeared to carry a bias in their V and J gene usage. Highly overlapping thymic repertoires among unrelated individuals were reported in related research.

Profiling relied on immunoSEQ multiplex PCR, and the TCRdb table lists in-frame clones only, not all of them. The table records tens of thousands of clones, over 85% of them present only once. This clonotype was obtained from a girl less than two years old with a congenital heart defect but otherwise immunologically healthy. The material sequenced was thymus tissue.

The CDR3 nucleotides read TGTGCCAGCAGCTTGGTAGCCCGGACTAGCGGGAGAACAGATACGCAGTATTTT. This encodes CASSLVARTSGRTDTQYF. The V and J genes are TRBV5-4 and TRBJ2-3, with 13 bases fitting TRBD2. The J segment lost 3 bases and the V segment lost 0 bases, leaving 7 bases of the junction unmatched. The CDR3 loop spans 18 amino acids. The germline V gene has CDR1 SGHNT and CDR2 YYREEE (reference sequence).